The present entry profiles one T cell receptor beta chain with its context. Only in-frame clones appear in the TCRdb table, and some are missing; sequencing was by immunoSEQ multiplex PCR. The sample has about 58,000 clones, 86% seen once. Germline CDR1 SEHNR, CDR2 FQNEAQ (reference sequence). V was trimmed by 2 bases and J by 9 bases, leaving 11 bases between them. The CDR3 runs to 13 residues. The data were taken from a study of OX40 agonist ivuxolimab in advanced cancers. This sequence was found in an adult with an advanced solid tumor such as melanoma, head and neck, liver or kidney cancer. Material: CD4+ or CD8+ T cells sorted from blood, obtained in a trial of the OX40 agonist ivuxolimab. J is TRBJ2-1 and V is TRBV7-9; no reliable D call. CDR3 protein: CASSLNAIGEQFF. The CDR3 DNA reads as TGTGCCAGCAGCTTAAATGCAATCGGTGAGCAGTTCTTC.